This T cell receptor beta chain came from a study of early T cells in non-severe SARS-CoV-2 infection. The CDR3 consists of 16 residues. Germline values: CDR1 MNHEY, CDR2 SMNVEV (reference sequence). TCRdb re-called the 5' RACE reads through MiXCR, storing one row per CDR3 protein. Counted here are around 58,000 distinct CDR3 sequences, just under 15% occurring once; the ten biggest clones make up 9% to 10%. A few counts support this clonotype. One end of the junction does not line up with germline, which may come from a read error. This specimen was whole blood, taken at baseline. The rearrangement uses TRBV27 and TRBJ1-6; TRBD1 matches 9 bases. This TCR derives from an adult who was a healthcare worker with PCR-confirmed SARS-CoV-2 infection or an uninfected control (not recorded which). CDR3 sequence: CTSRQTGGRGNSPLHF. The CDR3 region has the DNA TGTACCAGCAGGCAAACAGGGGGCCGGGGTAATTCACCCCTCCACTTT.